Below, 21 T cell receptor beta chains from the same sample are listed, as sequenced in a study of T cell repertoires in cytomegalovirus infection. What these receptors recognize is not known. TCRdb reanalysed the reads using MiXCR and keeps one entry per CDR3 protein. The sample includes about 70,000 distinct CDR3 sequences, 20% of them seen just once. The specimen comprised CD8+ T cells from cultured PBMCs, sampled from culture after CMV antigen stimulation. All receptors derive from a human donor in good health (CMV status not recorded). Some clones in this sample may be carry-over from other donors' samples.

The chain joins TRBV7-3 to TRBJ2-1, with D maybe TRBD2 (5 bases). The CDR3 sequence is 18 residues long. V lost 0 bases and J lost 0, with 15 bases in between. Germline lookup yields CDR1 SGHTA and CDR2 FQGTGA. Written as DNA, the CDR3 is TGTGCCAGCAGCTTAACCCCCCCCTCGGACTCCTCCTACAATGAGCAGTTCTTC. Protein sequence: CASSLTPPSDSSYNEQFF.

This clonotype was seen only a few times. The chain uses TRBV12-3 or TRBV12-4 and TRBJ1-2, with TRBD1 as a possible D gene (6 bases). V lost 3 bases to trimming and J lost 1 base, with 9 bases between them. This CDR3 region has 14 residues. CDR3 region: CASSFGGLNYGYTF. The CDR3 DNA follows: TGTGCCAGCAGTTTTGGGGGGCTTAACTATGGCTACACCTTC.

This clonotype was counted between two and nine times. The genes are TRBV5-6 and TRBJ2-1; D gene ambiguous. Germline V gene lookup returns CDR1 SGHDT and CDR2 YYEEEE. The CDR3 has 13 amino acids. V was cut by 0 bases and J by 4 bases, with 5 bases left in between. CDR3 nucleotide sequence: TGTGCCAGCAGCTTGGATGAATACAATGAGCAGTTCTTC. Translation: CASSLDEYNEQFF.

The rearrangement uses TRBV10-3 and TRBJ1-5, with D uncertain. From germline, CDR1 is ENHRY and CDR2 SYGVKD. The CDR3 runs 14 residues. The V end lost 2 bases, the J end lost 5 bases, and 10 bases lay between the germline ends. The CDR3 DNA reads TGTGCCATCAGTGAGGCCAGTAGGGATCAGCCCCAGCATTTT. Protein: CAISEASRDQPQHF.

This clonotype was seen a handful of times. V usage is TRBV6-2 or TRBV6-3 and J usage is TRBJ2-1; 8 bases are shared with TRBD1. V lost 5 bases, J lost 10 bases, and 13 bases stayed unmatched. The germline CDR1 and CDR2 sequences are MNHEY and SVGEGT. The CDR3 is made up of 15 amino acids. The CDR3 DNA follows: TGTGCCAGCAGTCCCGGCGGGACAGGCCAAGAAGAGCAGTTCTTC. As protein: CASSPGGTGQEEQFF.

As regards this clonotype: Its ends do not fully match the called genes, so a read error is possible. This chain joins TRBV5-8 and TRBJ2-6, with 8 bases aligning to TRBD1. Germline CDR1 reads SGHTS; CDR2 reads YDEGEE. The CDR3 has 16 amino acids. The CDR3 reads CASSLITGQGANGLTF. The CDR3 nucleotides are TGTGCCAGCAGCTTGATCACGGGGCAGGGGGCCAACGGCCTGACTTTC.

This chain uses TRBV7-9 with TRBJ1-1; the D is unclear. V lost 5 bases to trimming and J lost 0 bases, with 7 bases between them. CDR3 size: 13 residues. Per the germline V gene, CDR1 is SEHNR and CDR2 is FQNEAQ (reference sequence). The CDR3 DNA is TGTGCCAGCAGCCCTCGGATGAACACTGAAGCTTTCTTT. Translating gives CASSPRMNTEAFF.

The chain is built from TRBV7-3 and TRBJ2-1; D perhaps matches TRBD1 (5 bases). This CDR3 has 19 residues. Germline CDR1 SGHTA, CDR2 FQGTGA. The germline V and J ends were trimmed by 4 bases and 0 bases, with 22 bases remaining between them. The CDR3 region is CASSSRKRLNRCSYNEQFF. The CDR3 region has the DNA TGTGCCAGCAGCTCGCGCAAAAGACTTAACAGGTGCTCCTACAATGAGCAGTTCTTC.

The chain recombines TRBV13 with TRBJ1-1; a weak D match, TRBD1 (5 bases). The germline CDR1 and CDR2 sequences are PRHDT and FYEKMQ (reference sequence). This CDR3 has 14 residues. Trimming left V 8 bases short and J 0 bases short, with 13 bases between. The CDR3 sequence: CASSWGVLNTEAFF. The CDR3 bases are TGTGCCAGCTCTTGGGGGGTACTGAACACTGAAGCTTTCTTT. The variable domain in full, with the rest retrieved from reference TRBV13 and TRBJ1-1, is AAGVIQSPRHLIKEKRETATLKCYPIPRHDTVYWYQQGPGQDPQFLISFYEKMQSDKGSIPDRFSAQQFSDYHSELNMSSLELGDSALYFCASSWGVLNTEAFFGQGTRLTVV.

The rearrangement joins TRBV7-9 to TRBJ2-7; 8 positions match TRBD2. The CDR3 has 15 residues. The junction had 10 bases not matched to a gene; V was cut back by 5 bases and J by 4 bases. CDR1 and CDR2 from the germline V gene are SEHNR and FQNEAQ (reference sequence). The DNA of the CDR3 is TGTGCCAGCAGCCCTGGGGGGTCGGGGGGGTACGAGCAGTACTTC. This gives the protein CASSPGGSGGYEQYF.

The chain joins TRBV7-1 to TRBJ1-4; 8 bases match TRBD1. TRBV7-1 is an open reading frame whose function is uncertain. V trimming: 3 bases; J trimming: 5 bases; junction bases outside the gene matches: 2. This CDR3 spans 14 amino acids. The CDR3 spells CASSSTGANEKLFF. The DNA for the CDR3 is TGTGCCAGCAGCTCGACAGGGGCCAATGAAAAACTGTTTTTT.

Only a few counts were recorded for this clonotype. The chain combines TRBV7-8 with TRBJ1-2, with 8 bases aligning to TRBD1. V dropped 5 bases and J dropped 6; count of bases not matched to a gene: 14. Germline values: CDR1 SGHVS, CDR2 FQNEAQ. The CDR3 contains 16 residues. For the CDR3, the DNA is TGTGCCAGCAGCCCAGAGGACGAGGACAGGGCTCATGGCTACACCTTC. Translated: CASSPEDEDRAHGYTF. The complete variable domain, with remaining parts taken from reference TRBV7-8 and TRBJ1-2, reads GAGVSQSPRYKVAKRGQDVALRCDPISGHVSLFWYQQALGQGPEFLTYFQNEAQLDKSGLPSDRFFAERPEGSVSTLKIQRTQQEDSAVYLCASSPEDEDRAHGYTFGSGTRLTVV.

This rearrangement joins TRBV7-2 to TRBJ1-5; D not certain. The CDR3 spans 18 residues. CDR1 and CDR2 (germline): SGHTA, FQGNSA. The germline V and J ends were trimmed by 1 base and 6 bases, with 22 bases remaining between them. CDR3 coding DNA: TGTGCCAGCAGCTTAGGGTATCCGGGAGCAGTAGTTTCTCAGCCCCAGCATTTT. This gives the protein CASSLGYPGAVVSQPQHF.

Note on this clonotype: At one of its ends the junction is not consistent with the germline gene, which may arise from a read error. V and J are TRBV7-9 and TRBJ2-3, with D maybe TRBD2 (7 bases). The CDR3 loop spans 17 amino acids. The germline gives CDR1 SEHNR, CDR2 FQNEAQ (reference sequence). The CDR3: CASSLEGGATRTDTQYF. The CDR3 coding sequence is TGTGCCAGCAGTTTAGAGGGGGGGGCCACTCGCACAGATACGCAGTATTTT.

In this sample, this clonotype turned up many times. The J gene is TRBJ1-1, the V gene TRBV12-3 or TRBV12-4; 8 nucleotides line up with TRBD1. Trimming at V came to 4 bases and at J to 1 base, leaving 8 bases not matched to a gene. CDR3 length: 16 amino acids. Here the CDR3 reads CASSSHPGTGNTEAFF. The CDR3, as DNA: TGTGCCAGCAGTTCGCATCCTGGGACAGGGAACACTGAAGCTTTCTTT.

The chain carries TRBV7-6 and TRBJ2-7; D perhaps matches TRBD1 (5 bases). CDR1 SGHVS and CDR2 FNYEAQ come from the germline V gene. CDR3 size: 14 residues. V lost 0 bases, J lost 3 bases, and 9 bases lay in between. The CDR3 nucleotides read TGTGCCAGCAGCTTAGCCGGACAACTCTACGAGCAGTACTTC. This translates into CASSLAGQLYEQYF.

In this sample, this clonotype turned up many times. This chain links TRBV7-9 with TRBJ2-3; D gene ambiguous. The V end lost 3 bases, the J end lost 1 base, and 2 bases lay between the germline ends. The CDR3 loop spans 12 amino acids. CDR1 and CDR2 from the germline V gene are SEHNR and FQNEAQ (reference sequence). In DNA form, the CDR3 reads TGTGCCAGCAGCTTGGGCACAGATACGCAGTATTTT. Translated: CASSLGTDTQYF.

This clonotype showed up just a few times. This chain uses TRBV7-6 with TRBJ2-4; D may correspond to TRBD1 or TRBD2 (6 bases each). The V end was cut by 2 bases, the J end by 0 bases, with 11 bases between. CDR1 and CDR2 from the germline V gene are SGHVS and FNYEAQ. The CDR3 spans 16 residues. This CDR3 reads CASSLPGGEAKNIQYF. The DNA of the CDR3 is TGTGCCAGCAGCTTACCCGGGGGCGAAGCCAAAAACATTCAGTACTTC. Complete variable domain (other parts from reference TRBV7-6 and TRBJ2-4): GAGVSQSPRYKVTKRGQDVALRCDPISGHVSLYWYRQALGQGPEFLTYFNYEAQQDKSGLPNDRFSAERPEGSISTLTIQRTEQRDSAMYRCASSLPGGEAKNIQYFGAGTRLSVL.

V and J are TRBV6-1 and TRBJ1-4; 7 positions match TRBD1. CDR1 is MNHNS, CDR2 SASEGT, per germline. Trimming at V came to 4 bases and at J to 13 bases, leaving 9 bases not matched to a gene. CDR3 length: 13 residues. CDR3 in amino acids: CASSVRTGDPLFF. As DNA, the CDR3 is TGTGCCAGCAGTGTTAGGACAGGTGATCCACTGTTTTTT.

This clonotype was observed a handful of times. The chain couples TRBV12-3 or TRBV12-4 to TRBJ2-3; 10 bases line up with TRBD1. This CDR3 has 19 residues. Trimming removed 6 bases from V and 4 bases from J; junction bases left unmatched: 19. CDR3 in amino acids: CASSSPETGGAFPPDTQYF. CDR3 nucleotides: TGTGCCAGCAGCTCCCCCGAGACAGGGGGCGCCTTTCCACCAGATACGCAGTATTTT.

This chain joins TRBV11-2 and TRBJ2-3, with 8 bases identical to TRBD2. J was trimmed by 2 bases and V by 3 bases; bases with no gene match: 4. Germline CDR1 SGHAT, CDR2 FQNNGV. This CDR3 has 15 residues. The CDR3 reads CASSLRGVYTDTQYF. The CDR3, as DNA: TGTGCCAGCAGCTTGCGGGGGGTTTACACAGATACGCAGTATTTT.